The 30 T cell receptor beta chains reported below all come from one sample, sequenced in a study of cytomegalovirus exposure and HLA in healthy donors. Researchers ran the PCR with 60 Vbeta and 13 Jbeta primers. The repertoire was sequenced with immunoSEQ multiplex PCR; TCRdb's copy has only in-frame clones and lacks some. In the table there are 100,000 to 150,000 clones, roughly 80% of which are singletons. Material: PBMCs. The receptor set was obtained from a man between 18 and 29 years old in good health and CMV-seronegative.

On this clone itself: This CDR3 is also generated by other DNA sequences in the sample. V usage is TRBV7-2 and J usage is TRBJ2-5; tentative D call: TRBD1 (5 bases). The CDR3 has 14 amino acids. In germline, CDR1 is SGHTA, CDR2 FQGNSA. Trimming took off 1 base at V and 5 bases at J, with 11 bases between the two ends. The CDR3 reads CASSLGGGAETQYF. CDR3 nucleotide sequence: TGTGCCAGCAGCTTAGGTGGTGGGGCTGAGACCCAGTACTTC.

The chain joins TRBV15 to TRBJ2-7, with 7 bases that match TRBD2. V was pared by 1 base and J by 0 bases, with 9 bases of the junction left unmatched. The CDR3 contains 17 residues. Germline V CDR1 and CDR2: LNHNV, YYDKDF (reference sequence). CDR3 loop: CATSRGFGSGVSYEQYF. The CDR3 nucleotides are TGTGCCACCAGCAGAGGGTTTGGAAGCGGGGTCTCCTACGAGCAGTACTTC.

The rearrangement uses TRBV5-1 and TRBJ1-2; no clear D gene. The germline CDR1 and CDR2 sequences are SGHRS and YFSETQ. V gave up 0 bases and J gave up 5 bases, with 20 bases separating them. This CDR3 has 17 residues. CDR3 loop: CASSLEAAAGVGYGYTF. DNA for the CDR3: TGCGCCAGCAGCTTGGAGGCGGCTGCCGGGGTTGGGTATGGCTACACCTTC.

The rearrangement links TRBV4-3 to TRBJ2-7; the D gene is possibly TRBD2 (7 bases). This CDR3 region has 17 residues. Germline lookup yields CDR1 LGHNA and CDR2 YSLEER. Trimming removed 1 base from V and 1 base from J, with 17 bases in between. In DNA, the CDR3 is TGCGCCAGCAGCCAAGGATGGGGGGGCCGTGCTTCCTACGAGCAGTACTTC. Its translation is CASSQGWGGRASYEQYF.

Only one count was recorded for this clone. The CDR3 DNA follows: TGTGCCAGCAGCGTAAGCGGCGGGGCCCCCTCCTACAATGAGCAGTTCTTC. Protein: CASSVSGGAPSYNEQFF. V usage is TRBV11-2 and J usage is TRBJ2-1, with D possibly TRBD2 on 6 matching bases. Between the trimmed V and J ends, which lost 5 bases and 0 bases, there was a span of 17 bases. Germline V gives CDR1 SGHAT, CDR2 FQNNGV. The CDR3 is 17 residues long.

This clone was seen more than once but under ten times. V and J are TRBV6-1 and TRBJ1-1; D unclear. V lost 2 bases and J 4 bases, leaving 14 bases between the germline ends. The CDR3 has 15 residues. The V gene's germline CDR1 is MNHNS and CDR2 SASEGT. This chain's CDR3 is CASSEQTTLATEAFF. The CDR3 DNA sequence: TGTGCCAGCAGTGAACAGACGACACTTGCCACTGAAGCTTTCTTT.

This sequence joins TRBV7-3 and TRBJ2-2; tentative D call: TRBD2 (5 bases). Germline lookup yields CDR1 SGHTA and CDR2 FQGTGA. The CDR3 runs to 13 residues. V was trimmed by 5 bases and J by 4 bases, leaving 8 bases between them. The CDR3 sequence: CASSPRGTGELFF. In DNA, the CDR3 is TGTGCCAGCAGCCCCCGGGGCACCGGGGAGCTGTTTTTT.

The genes are TRBV19 and TRBJ1-2; no reliable D call. CDR3 length equals 13 residues. CDR1 and CDR2 (germline): LNHDA, SQIVND (reference sequence). V lost 5 bases and J lost 3, with 10 bases in between. CDR3 sequence: CASSAEFDYGYTF. DNA for the CDR3: TGTGCCAGTAGTGCAGAATTCGACTATGGCTACACCTTC.

J is TRBJ2-7 and V is TRBV6-6, with TRBD2 matching over 8 bases. V dropped 2 bases and J dropped 1; count of bases not matched to a gene: 1. The CDR3 extends over 14 amino acids. CDR1 is MNHNY and CDR2 is SVGAGI in the germline V gene (reference sequence). In DNA form, the CDR3 reads TGTGCCAGCAGTTACCCGGGGGGGTCCTACGAGCAGTACTTC. The encoded protein is CASSYPGGSYEQYF.

The chain employs TRBV6-1 and TRBJ1-2; D might be TRBD1 (6 bases). The CDR3 totals 12 residues. CDR1 and CDR2 from the germline V gene are MNHNS and SASEGT. The V end was cut by 6 bases, the J end by 5 bases, with 10 bases between. The CDR3 is CASRRTGYGYTF. The CDR3 nucleotides are TGTGCCAGCAGACGAACAGGGTATGGCTACACCTTC.

J is TRBJ1-6 and V is TRBV6-1, with 9 bases aligning to TRBD1. CDR3 length: 14 residues. J gave up 7 bases and V 6 bases, and 4 bases lay outside the gene matches. Per the germline V gene, CDR1 is MNHNS and CDR2 is SASEGT. For the CDR3, the DNA is TGTGCCAGCAGCTCCGGACAGGGGAATTCACCCCTCCACTTT. Translating it yields CASSSGQGNSPLHF.

The rearrangement joins TRBV2 to TRBJ2-3, with 12 nucleotides matching TRBD2. This CDR3 spans 19 amino acids. The ends lost 1 base at V and 2 bases at J; junction bases unmatched: 10. Germline values: CDR1 SNHLY, CDR2 FYNNEI. In nucleotides, the CDR3 is TGTGCCAGCAGTGAAGGGCTATGGGCTAGCGGGGGGGACACAGATACGCAGTATTTT. This gives the protein CASSEGLWASGGDTDTQYF.

The chain links TRBV11-2 to TRBJ2-5; D is ambiguous. Trimming removed 4 bases from V and 0 bases from J, with 6 bases in between. Germline CDR1 SGHAT, CDR2 FQNNGV. CDR3 length: 13 amino acids. The DNA of the CDR3 is TGTGCCAGCAGCTCACTTAACCAAGAGACCCAGTACTTC. Residues: CASSSLNQETQYF. The entire variable domain, with the rest obtained from reference TRBV11-2 and TRBJ2-5, is as follows: EAGVAQSPRYKIIEKRQSVAFWCNPISGHATLYWYQQILGQGPKLLIQFQNNGVVDDSQLPKDRFSAERLKGVDSTLKIQPAKLEDSAVYLCASSSLNQETQYFGPGTRLLVL.

V usage is TRBV6-5 and J usage is TRBJ1-1; D call uncertain. V dropped 2 bases and J dropped 8 bases, with 9 bases sitting between them. Germline V CDR1 and CDR2: MNHEY, SVGAGI. The CDR3 is 12 amino acids. CDR3: CASSYQTGEAFF. The CDR3 bases are TGTGCCAGCAGTTACCAGACGGGGGAAGCTTTCTTT.

This clone has just a few counts. The chain uses TRBV27 and TRBJ2-3; 9 bases map to TRBD2. Germline CDR1 reads MNHEY; CDR2 reads SMNVEV (reference sequence). With V trimmed by 7 bases and J by 2 bases, 4 bases remained unmatched. The CDR3 is made up of 14 amino acids. CDR3 sequence: CASKGLAYTDTQYF. The DNA for the CDR3 is TGTGCCAGCAAGGGACTAGCTTACACAGATACGCAGTATTTT.

This clone was detected only once. The chain is built from TRBV13 and TRBJ1-2, with 10 bases that match TRBD1. The CDR3 is 15 residues long. V shed 3 bases, J shed 8 bases, and the junction held 9 bases outside the gene matches. In germline, CDR1 is PRHDT, CDR2 FYEKMQ (reference sequence). For the CDR3, the DNA is TGTGCCAGCAGCTTCGGGACAGGGGACTTGGGCGGCTACACCTTC. As protein: CASSFGTGDLGGYTF.

CDR3 region: CASSSFGSYEQYF. The CDR3 DNA reads TGTGCCAGCAGCTCCTTCGGCTCCTACGAGCAGTACTTC. The J gene is TRBJ2-7, the V gene TRBV5-6; no definite D call. In germline, CDR1 is SGHDT, CDR2 YYEEEE. V gave up 3 bases and J gave up 0 bases, with 7 bases separating them. The CDR3 spans 13 residues.

The chain recombines TRBV29-1 with TRBJ2-1, with 9 bases lining up with TRBD2. The CDR3 length is 12 residues. Germline loops: CDR1 SQVTM, CDR2 ANQGSEA. V was pared by 6 bases and J by 9 bases, with 6 bases of the junction left unmatched. This CDR3 reads CSVASSGVEQFF. As DNA, the CDR3 is TGCAGCGTCGCCTCTAGCGGGGTTGAGCAGTTCTTC.

The chain links TRBV2 to TRBJ2-4; 7 nucleotides match TRBD1. The junction had 11 bases not matched to a gene; V was cut back by 6 bases and J by 3 bases. The CDR3 contains 16 residues. Germline V CDR1 and CDR2: SNHLY, FYNNEI. The CDR3 DNA is TGTGCCAGCAGGGAGACAGGGAGCCAAGGCAAAAACATTCAGTACTTC. Protein product: CASRETGSQGKNIQYF. Drawing the rest from reference TRBV2 and TRBJ2-4, the complete variable domain is EPEVTQTPSHQVTQMGQEVILRCVPISNHLYFYWYRQILGQKVEFLVSFYNNEISEKSEIFDDQFSVERPDGSNFTLKIRSTKLEDSAMYFCASRETGSQGKNIQYFGAGTRLSVL.

V gene TRBV6-6 combines with J gene TRBJ2-3, with D possibly TRBD2 on 5 matching bases. The germline CDR1 and CDR2 sequences are MNHNY and SVGAGI (reference sequence). With 11 bases removed from V and 0 bases from J, the gap between germline ends came to 12 bases. The CDR3 has 13 residues. CDR3: CASTRGSTDTQYF. CDR3 bases: TGTGCCTCCACTCGAGGGAGCACAGATACGCAGTATTTT.

This clone was detected a few times. The chain uses TRBV4-1 and TRBJ1-1, with D maybe TRBD1 (5 bases). Looked up from germline, CDR1 is MGHRA and CDR2 is YSYEKL. Trimming took 8 bases from V and 4 from J, leaving 20 bases between them. The CDR3 consists of 15 residues. CDR3 nucleotides: TGCGCCAGCCGAAGCCTAATGGGGCTAGTCACTGAAGCTTTCTTT. Protein product: CASRSLMGLVTEAFF.

The chain carries TRBV5-5 and TRBJ1-5, with D possibly matching TRBD1 (6 bases). The CDR3 spans 15 residues. Germline CDR1 is SGHKS and CDR2 is YYEKEE (reference sequence). V dropped 0 bases and J dropped 3 bases, with 10 bases sitting between them. The CDR3 DNA reads as TGTGCCAGCAGCTTGGTCGGGGGGCCCAATCAGCCCCAGCATTTT. Translated, it gives CASSLVGGPNQPQHF.

This rearrangement joins TRBV6-1 to TRBJ1-3; D perhaps matches TRBD1 (6 bases). V gave up 6 bases and J gave up 4 bases, with 13 bases separating them. From germline, CDR1 is MNHNS and CDR2 SASEGT. CDR3 size: 14 residues. CDR3 region: CASSPGVEGNTIYF. The CDR3 nucleotides are TGTGCCAGCAGCCCAGGGGTAGAGGGAAACACCATATATTTT.

The CDR3 spells CASSFRDRVTNEKLFF. The CDR3 DNA reads TGTGCCAGCAGCTTCCGGGACAGGGTAACTAATGAAAAACTGTTTTTT. The genes are TRBV5-6 and TRBJ1-4, with 9 bases aligning to TRBD1. CDR1 is SGHDT and CDR2 is YYEEEE in the germline V gene. V dropped 2 bases and J dropped 1; count of bases not matched to a gene: 3. This CDR3 is 16 amino acids long.

By sample share, this clone is medium-sized. V and J are TRBV19 and TRBJ1-1, with D maybe TRBD1 (6 bases). Trimming took off 6 bases at V and 6 bases at J, with 14 bases between the two ends. There are 13 residues in the CDR3. Germline V CDR1 and CDR2: LNHDA, SQIVND (reference sequence). The CDR3, as DNA: TGTGCCAGTAGCCCTTATGGGGGCGCTGAAGCTTTCTTT. The encoded protein is CASSPYGGAEAFF.

This clone was observed a few times. The V and J genes are TRBV27 and TRBJ2-5, with 7 bases aligning to TRBD2. The J call may be wrong; the DNA end is better matched by TRBJ2-7. The CDR3 is 16 residues long. The germline CDR1 and CDR2 sequences are MNHEY and SMNVEV (reference sequence). Written as DNA, the CDR3 is TGTGCCAGCCACCCATCGGGGAGGGGCTCTTCCTACGAGCAGTACTTC. Amino acid sequence: CASHPSGRGSSYEQYF.

The chain joins TRBV29-1 to TRBJ1-2, with 7 positions matching TRBD1. V was pared by 4 bases and J by 2 bases, with 1 base of the junction left unmatched. CDR1 SQVTM and CDR2 ANQGSEA come from the germline V gene. The CDR3 loop spans 12 amino acids. CDR3 nucleotide sequence: TGCAGCGTTGGGGGACAGAACTATGGCTACACCTTC. This translates into CSVGGQNYGYTF.

The chain recombines TRBV19 with TRBJ1-4; D is possibly TRBD1 (6 bases). The CDR3 is made up of 17 amino acids. The germline V gene encodes CDR1 LNHDA and CDR2 SQIVND (reference sequence). V lost 3 bases and J lost 2, with 16 bases in between. The CDR3 bases are TGTGCCAGTAGTATTTCAGGGGTAATCGGTACTAATGAAAAACTGTTTTTT. Encoded protein: CASSISGVIGTNEKLFF.

This clone was observed a handful of times. The rearrangement links TRBV7-9 to TRBJ2-5, with D possibly being TRBD2 (7 bases). CDR1 is SEHNR, CDR2 FQNEAQ, per germline (reference sequence). Trimming stripped 0 bases from V and 5 bases from J, with 16 bases between. The CDR3 sequence is 16 residues long. The CDR3, as DNA: TGTGCCAGCAGCTTAGCCTCGGGGGGCGGCCGGGAGACCCAGTACTTC. Amino acids: CASSLASGGGRETQYF.

With respect to this clone: Distinct nucleotide sequences in the sample also encode this CDR3. The rearrangement uses TRBV6-6 and TRBJ1-1; 8 nucleotides line up with TRBD1. The V and J ends lost 8 bases and 1 base, in that order; junction bases with no gene match: 6. The CDR3 sequence is 14 residues long. Germline loops: CDR1 MNHNY, CDR2 SVGAGI (reference sequence). CDR3 coding DNA: TGTGCCAGCCGTCCCGGGACAGGGAACACTGAAGCTTTCTTT. The encoded protein is CASRPGTGNTEAFF.